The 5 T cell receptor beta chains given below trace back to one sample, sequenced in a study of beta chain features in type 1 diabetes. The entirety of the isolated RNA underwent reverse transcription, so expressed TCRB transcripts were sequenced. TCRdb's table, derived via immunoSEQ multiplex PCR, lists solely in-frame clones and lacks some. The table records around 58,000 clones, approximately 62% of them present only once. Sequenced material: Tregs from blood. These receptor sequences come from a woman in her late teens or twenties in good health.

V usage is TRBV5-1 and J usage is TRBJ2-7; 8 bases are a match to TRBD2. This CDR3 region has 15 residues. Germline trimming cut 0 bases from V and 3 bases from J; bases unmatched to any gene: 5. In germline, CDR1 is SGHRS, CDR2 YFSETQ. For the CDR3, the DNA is TGCGCCAGCAGCTTGGCAGCGGGAGCGCGCTACGAGCAGTACTTC. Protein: CASSLAAGARYEQYF.

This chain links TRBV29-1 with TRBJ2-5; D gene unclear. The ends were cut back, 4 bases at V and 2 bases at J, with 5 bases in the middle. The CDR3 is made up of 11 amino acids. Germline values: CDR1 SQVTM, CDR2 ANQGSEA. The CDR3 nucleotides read TGCAGCGTTGCGGGTCAAGAGACCCAGTACTTC. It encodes CSVAGQETQYF.

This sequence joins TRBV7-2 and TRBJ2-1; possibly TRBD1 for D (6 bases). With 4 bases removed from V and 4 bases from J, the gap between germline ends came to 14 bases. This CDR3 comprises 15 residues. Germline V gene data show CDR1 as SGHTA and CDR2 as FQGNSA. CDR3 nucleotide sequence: TGTGCCAGCAGCTCAGCGACAGGATTATACAATGAGCAGTTCTTC. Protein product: CASSSATGLYNEQFF.

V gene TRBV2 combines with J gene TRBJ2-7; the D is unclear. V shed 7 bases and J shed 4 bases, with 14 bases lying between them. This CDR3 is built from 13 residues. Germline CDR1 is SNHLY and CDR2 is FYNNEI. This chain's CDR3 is CASKPSGFYEQYF. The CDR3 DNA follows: TGTGCCAGCAAGCCGTCGGGTTTTTACGAGCAGTACTTC.

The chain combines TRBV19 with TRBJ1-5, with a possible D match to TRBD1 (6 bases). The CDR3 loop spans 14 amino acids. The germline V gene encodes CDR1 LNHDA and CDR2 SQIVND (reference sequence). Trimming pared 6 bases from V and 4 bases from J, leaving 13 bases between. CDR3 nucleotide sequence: TGTGCCAGTAGCCGCAGGGGTGAGAATCAGCCCCAGCATTTT. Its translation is CASSRRGENQPQHF.